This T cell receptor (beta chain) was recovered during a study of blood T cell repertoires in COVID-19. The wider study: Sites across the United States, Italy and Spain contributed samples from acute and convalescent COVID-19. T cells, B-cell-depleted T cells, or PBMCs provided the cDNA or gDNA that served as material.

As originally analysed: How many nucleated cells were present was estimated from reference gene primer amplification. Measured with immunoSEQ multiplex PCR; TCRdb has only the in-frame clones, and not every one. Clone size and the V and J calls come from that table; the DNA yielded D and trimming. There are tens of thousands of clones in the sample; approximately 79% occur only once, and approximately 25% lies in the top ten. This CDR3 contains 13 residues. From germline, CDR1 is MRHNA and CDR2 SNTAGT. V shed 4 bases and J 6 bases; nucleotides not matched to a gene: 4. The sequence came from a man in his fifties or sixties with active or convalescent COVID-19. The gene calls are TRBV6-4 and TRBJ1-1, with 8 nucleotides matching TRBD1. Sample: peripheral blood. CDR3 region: CASSAGGAAEAFF. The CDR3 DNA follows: TGTGCCAGCAGTGCAGGGGGCGCCGCTGAAGCTTTCTTT.